This TCR beta chain was retrieved from a study of control samples from healthy donors and cancer patients. Produced via immunoSEQ multiplex PCR; TCRdb's table is partial and in-frame only. The sample has about 120,000 clones, 80% to 95% seen once. The germline V gene has CDR1 SNHLY and CDR2 FYNNEI. The CDR3 is 14 residues long. V shed 6 bases and J 3 bases; nucleotides not matched to a gene: 4. Sequenced: blood. The chain combines TRBV2 with TRBJ1-2; TRBD1 aligns across 10 bases. The receptor was isolated from a woman aged 18-29 years in good health. The CDR3 loop reads CASSRDRGYYGYTF. The CDR3 DNA is TGTGCCAGCAGCCGGGACAGGGGTTACTATGGCTACACCTTC.